This T cell receptor beta chain comes out of a study of blood T cell repertoires in COVID-19. Produced via immunoSEQ multiplex PCR; TCRdb's table is partial and in-frame only. Of hundreds of thousands of clones in the sample, approximately 90% were seen once. The CDR3 loop spans 12 amino acids. CDR1 is SGHNT, CDR2 YENEEA, per germline. V was trimmed by 3 bases and J by 6 bases, leaving 5 bases between them. Two consecutive negative NP/OP PCR tests, clearance, or resolved symptoms defined Cohort 3 recovery. V usage is TRBV11-3 and J usage is TRBJ2-2; D remains ambiguous. Material for sequencing was PBMCs or T cells enriched from blood (not recorded which). The TCR was taken from a man aged 30 to 39 who had recovered from COVID-19. Here the CDR3 reads CASSLQAGELFF. The DNA of the CDR3 is TGTGCCAGCAGCTTGCAGGCCGGGGAGCTGTTTTTT.